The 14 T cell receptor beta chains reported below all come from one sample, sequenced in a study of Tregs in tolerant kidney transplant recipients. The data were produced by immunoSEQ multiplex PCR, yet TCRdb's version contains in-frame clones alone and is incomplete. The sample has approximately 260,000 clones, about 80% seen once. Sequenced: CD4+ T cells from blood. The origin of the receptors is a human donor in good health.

CDR3 region: CASSLRRDRAYEQYF. CDR3 sequence (DNA): TGTGCCAGCAGTTTACGTCGGGACAGGGCCTACGAGCAGTACTTC. The chain combines TRBV6-1 with TRBJ2-7; 9 bases map to TRBD1. Germline-derived CDR1 and CDR2 are MNHNS and SASEGT. After removal of 5 bases from V and 2 bases from J, the junction contained 7 bases not matched to a gene. There are 15 residues in the CDR3.

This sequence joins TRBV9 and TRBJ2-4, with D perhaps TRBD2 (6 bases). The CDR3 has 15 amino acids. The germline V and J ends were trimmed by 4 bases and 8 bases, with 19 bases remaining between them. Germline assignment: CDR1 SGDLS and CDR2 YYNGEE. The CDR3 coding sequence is TGTGCCAGCAGCCGTAGTCGGGGGTGGAGGGACATTCAGTACTTC. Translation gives CASSRSRGWRDIQYF.

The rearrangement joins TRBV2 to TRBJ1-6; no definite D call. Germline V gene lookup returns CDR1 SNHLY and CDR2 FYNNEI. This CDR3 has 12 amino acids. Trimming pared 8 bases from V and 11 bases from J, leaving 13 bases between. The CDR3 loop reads CASRPTVPPLHF. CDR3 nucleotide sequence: TGTGCCAGCCGCCCTACGGTGCCACCCCTCCACTTT.

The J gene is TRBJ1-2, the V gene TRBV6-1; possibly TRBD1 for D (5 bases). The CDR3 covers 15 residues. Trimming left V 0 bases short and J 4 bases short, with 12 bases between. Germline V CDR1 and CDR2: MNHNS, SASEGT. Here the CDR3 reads CASSEALWGSYGYTF. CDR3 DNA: TGTGCCAGCAGTGAAGCGCTTTGGGGCTCCTATGGCTACACCTTC.

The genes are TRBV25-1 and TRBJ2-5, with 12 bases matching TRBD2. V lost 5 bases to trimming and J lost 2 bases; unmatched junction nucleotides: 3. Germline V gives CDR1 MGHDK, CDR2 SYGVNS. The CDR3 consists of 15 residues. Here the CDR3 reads CASSRLAGVQETQYF. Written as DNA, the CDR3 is TGTGCCAGCAGTCGACTAGCGGGAGTACAAGAGACCCAGTACTTC. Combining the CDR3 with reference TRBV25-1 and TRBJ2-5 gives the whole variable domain EADIYQTPRYLVIGTGKKITLECSQTMGHDKMYWYQQDPGMELHLIHYSYGVNSTEKGDLSSESTVSRIRTEHFPLTLESARPSHTSQYLCASSRLAGVQETQYFGPGTRLLVL.

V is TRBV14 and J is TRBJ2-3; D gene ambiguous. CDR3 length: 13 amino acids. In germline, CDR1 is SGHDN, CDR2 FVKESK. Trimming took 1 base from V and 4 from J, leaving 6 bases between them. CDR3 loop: CASSQGHSDTQYF. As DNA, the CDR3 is TGTGCCAGCAGCCAAGGTCATTCAGATACGCAGTATTTT.

CDR3 DNA sequence: TGTGCCAGCAGTTCTTATACTAGCGGGGGGGCAGAGACCCAGTACTTC. Translated: CASSSYTSGGAETQYF. The rearrangement joins TRBV6-5 to TRBJ2-5; the match to TRBD2 covers 13 bases. Trimming took 4 bases from V and 4 from J; bases not matched to a gene: 6. The CDR3 loop spans 16 amino acids. CDR1 MNHEY and CDR2 SVGAGI come from the germline V gene.

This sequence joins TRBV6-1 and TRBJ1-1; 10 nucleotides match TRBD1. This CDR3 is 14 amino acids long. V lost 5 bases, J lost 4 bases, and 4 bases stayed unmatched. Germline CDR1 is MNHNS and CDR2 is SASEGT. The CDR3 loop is CASSRDRGGTEAFF. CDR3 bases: TGTGCCAGCAGTCGGGACAGGGGAGGCACTGAAGCTTTCTTT.

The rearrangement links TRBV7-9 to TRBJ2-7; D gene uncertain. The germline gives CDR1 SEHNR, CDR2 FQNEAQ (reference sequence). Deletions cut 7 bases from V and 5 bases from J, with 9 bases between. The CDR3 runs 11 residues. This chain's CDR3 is CASKNGDEQYF. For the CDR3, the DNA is TGTGCCAGCAAAAATGGCGACGAGCAGTACTTC.

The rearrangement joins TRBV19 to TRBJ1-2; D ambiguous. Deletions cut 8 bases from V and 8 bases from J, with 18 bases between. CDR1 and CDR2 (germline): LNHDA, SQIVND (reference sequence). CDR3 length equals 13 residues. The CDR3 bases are TGTGCCAGTGGTCTAGGCAGCCCGATCGGCTACACCTTC. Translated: CASGLGSPIGYTF.

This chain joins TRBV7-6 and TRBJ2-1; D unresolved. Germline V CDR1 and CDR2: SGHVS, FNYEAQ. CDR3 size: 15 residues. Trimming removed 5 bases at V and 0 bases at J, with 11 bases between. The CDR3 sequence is CASSIDASSYNEQFF. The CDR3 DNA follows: TGTGCCAGCAGCATCGACGCGAGCTCCTACAATGAGCAGTTCTTC.

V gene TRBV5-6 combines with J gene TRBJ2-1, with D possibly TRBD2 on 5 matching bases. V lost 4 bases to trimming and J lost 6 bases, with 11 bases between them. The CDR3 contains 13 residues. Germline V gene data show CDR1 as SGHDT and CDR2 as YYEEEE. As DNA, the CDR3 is TGTGCCAGCAGCACTAGAGACGGCAATGAGCAGTTCTTC. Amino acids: CASSTRDGNEQFF.

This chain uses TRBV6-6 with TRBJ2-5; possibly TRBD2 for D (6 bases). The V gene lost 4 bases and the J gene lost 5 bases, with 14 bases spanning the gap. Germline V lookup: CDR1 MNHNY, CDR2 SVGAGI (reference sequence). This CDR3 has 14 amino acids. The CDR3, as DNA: TGTGCCAGCAGTTCGTCCGCGGGATTTGAGACCCAGTACTTC. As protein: CASSSSAGFETQYF.

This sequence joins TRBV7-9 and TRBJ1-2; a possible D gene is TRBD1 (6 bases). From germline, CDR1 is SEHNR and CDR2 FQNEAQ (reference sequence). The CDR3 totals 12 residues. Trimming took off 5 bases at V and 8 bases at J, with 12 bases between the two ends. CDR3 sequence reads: CASSEQGYGYTF. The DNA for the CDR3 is TGTGCCAGCAGCGAACAGGGTTACGGCTACACCTTC.